The 12 T cell receptor beta chains presented below share a single source sample, sequenced in a study of T cell responses to AZD1222 COVID-19 vaccine. Some clones are missing from TCRdb's copy, which holds only in-frame ones; the method was immunoSEQ multiplex PCR. The sample holds 90,000 to 120,000 clones, about 86% seen once. The sample in question was peripheral blood, obtained on day 0 of AZD1222 vaccination. These receptors all stem from an adult in good health.

This chain links TRBV4-1 with TRBJ2-3, with D possibly being TRBD1 (5 bases). Germline values: CDR1 MGHRA, CDR2 YSYEKL. This CDR3 comprises 18 residues. The V end was cut by 0 bases, the J end by 4 bases, with 20 bases between. Here the CDR3 reads CASSQEAFGRERSDTQYF. CDR3 sequence (DNA): TGCGCCAGCAGCCAAGAGGCGTTTGGCAGGGAAAGGTCAGATACGCAGTATTTT.

This sequence joins TRBV12-3 or TRBV12-4 and TRBJ1-1; D unresolved. The CDR3 totals 11 residues. V was clipped by 5 bases and J by 1 base, with 2 bases between them. CDR3 bases: TGTGCCAGCAGTCGGAACACTGAAGCTTTCTTT. Protein: CASSRNTEAFF.

Concerning this clone itself: The sample carries other DNA sequences with the same CDR3. This sequence joins TRBV27 and TRBJ1-2; D not certain. With 5 bases removed from V and 3 bases from J, the gap between germline ends came to 13 bases. The CDR3 has 14 residues. Germline V gene sequence: CDR1 MNHEY, CDR2 SMNVEV (reference sequence). CDR3 DNA sequence: TGTGCCAGCAGTACCACCGGAGGTGACTATGGCTACACCTTC. Translating it yields CASSTTGGDYGYTF.

The chain has TRBV18 and TRBJ2-7; tentative D call: TRBD1 (6 bases). The CDR3 has 17 residues. Trimming removed 3 bases at V and 3 bases at J, with 21 bases between. The germline gives CDR1 KGHSH, CDR2 LQKENI. This chain's CDR3 is CASSPLLTGQGFYEQYF. Written as DNA, the CDR3 is TGTGCCAGCTCACCTTTGTTGACAGGTCAGGGGTTCTACGAGCAGTACTTC.

This chain connects TRBV28 to TRBJ1-3; D remains ambiguous. The germline V gene encodes CDR1 MDHEN and CDR2 SYDVKM. The CDR3 runs to 14 residues. V was pared by 4 bases and J by 2 bases, with 9 bases between. The CDR3 DNA sequence: TGTGCCAGCAGTTCCCTCGGGCCTGGAAACACCATATATTTT. It yields the protein CASSSLGPGNTIYF.

The chain couples TRBV7-9 to TRBJ1-1, with 8 positions matching TRBD1. The CDR3 length is 15 residues. Looked up from germline, CDR1 is SEHNR and CDR2 is FQNEAQ (reference sequence). Losses at the gene ends were 5 bases for V and 1 base for J; bases not matched to a gene: 6. Here the CDR3 reads CASSPRQGKNTEAFF. The CDR3 DNA follows: TGTGCCAGCAGCCCCCGACAGGGGAAGAACACTGAAGCTTTCTTT.

The rearrangement links TRBV29-1 to TRBJ2-6; D remains ambiguous. This CDR3 contains 13 residues. From germline, CDR1 is SQVTM and CDR2 ANQGSEA. Trimming took off 4 bases at V and 2 bases at J, with 6 bases between the two ends. The chain's CDR3 is CSVALPGANVLTF. The CDR3 DNA reads as TGCAGCGTTGCCCTACCTGGGGCCAACGTCCTGACTTTC.

The rearrangement links TRBV19 to TRBJ1-5; D is possibly TRBD1 (6 bases). Germline V gene data show CDR1 as LNHDA and CDR2 as SQIVND (reference sequence). Trimming pared 6 bases from V and 2 bases from J, leaving 20 bases between. The CDR3 extends over 17 amino acids. CDR3 nucleotide sequence: TGTGCCAGTAGCCCCATAGTCCGGGCAGGGGGCAATCAGCCCCAGCATTTT. Encoded protein: CASSPIVRAGGNQPQHF.

This clone showed up just once. The chain links TRBV19 to TRBJ1-2; D may be TRBD1 (5 bases). This CDR3 spans 13 amino acids. V shed 7 bases and J shed 2 bases, with 11 bases lying between them. Germline CDR1 reads LNHDA; CDR2 reads SQIVND (reference sequence). As DNA, the CDR3 is TGTGCCAGTATCTCCGGGGGGAACTATGGCTACACCTTC. Translated: CASISGGNYGYTF.

The rearrangement uses TRBV13 and TRBJ1-1; D ambiguous. CDR3 length: 13 amino acids. Trimming removed 4 bases at V and 4 bases at J, with 10 bases between. CDR1 and CDR2 (germline): PRHDT, FYEKMQ (reference sequence). CDR3 coding DNA: TGTGCCAGCAGCTCCGGAGAAGGCACTGAAGCTTTCTTT. Translated: CASSSGEGTEAFF. Based on the CDR3 plus reference TRBV13 and TRBJ1-1, the full variable domain is AAGVIQSPRHLIKEKRETATLKCYPIPRHDTVYWYQQGPGQDPQFLISFYEKMQSDKGSIPDRFSAQQFSDYHSELNMSSLELGDSALYFCASSSGEGTEAFFGQGTRLTVV.

The chain combines TRBV3-1 (or the pseudogene TRBV3-2) with TRBJ1-5; D possibly corresponds to TRBD1 (6 bases). The germline CDR1 and CDR2 sequences are LGHDT and YNNKEL (reference sequence). Trimming took off 1 base at V and 7 bases at J, with 14 bases between the two ends. The CDR3 loop spans 15 amino acids. The CDR3 loop reads CASSQGGGQGQPQHF. In nucleotides, the CDR3 is TGTGCCAGCAGCCAAGGCGGGGGGCAAGGGCAGCCCCAGCATTTT.

This chain uses TRBV10-2 with TRBJ2-1; TRBD1 is a possible D gene (6 bases). In germline, CDR1 is WSHSY, CDR2 SAAADI. V gave up 7 bases and J gave up 4 bases, with 23 bases separating them. The CDR3 runs 17 residues. The CDR3 DNA follows: TGCGCCAGCAAGGACAGTTTGGCTCCCAATTATTACAATGAGCAGTTCTTC. It translates to CASKDSLAPNYYNEQFF.